This T cell receptor beta chain was found in a study of blood T cells in healthy people across ages (dated by TCRdb to 2014 to 2015). Regarding the research as a whole: In model experiments, roughly one uniquely barcoded TCR beta cDNA molecule per two T cells was captured by template switching. To track age-related changes in TCR beta repertoire diversity, the study relied on deep sequencing normalized with unique cDNA molecular identifiers. The donors were split into four age groups: young (average 16 years), middle-aged (39), aged (more than 60) and long-lived (about 82). To avoid experimental bias, donors of different ages were randomly spread across the sequencing lanes. The study analyzed two additional independent replicas of 1 million unique cDNA reads from the same blood draw for two donors, one aged 18 to 29 and one aged 80 or older.

There are many counts of this clonotype. Its antigen specificity is not known. Base qualities are not at hand, and no much larger clone is one base apart. Donors were roughly 40 systemically healthy Caucasian individuals from Russia aged 6 to 90 years. About 10 milliliters of peripheral blood were collected from each donor into EDTA-treated Vacutainer tubes. Ficoll-Paque density-gradient centrifugation was used to isolate PBMCs, with at least 7 million per sample. Trizol reagent was used to extract total RNA from PBMCs, with at least 5.5 micrograms per sample. The percentages of naive CD45RAhigh/CD27high T cells were determined by flow cytometry on a PBMC aliquot from every donor. What the study reported, not specific to this receptor: The CMV infection status of donors was not known, potentially confounding age-related changes in expanded clonotypes. Total diversity estimates from one million sequenced T cells were considered lower bounds and underestimates. The long-lived group showed more naive CD4+ T cells, fewer expanded clones and increased TCR diversity than the aged group, suggesting age selection. Observed TCR beta diversity per million T cells fell roughly linearly with age, and a significant reduction was already apparent by age roughly 40. The percentage of naive T cells measured by flow cytometry correlated strongly with observed TCR beta diversity. Since profiling was done on bulk unsorted PBMCs, naive and antigen-experienced compartments could not be conclusively compared.

The receptor library was made with 5' RACE. Sequencing took place on an Illumina HiSeq 2500. A second roughly 6 to 12 cycle PCR used a sample-barcoded 5' primer and a J-beta primer mix. Each TCR beta cDNA molecule received a unique molecular identifier from a template-switch 5' adaptor carrying 12 random nucleotides. Each sample yielded at least 2.5 million CDR3-containing paired-end reads. All of the RNA was converted into first-strand cDNA using the Mint cDNA synthesis kit, with a TRBC-specific oligonucleotide serving as the primer. Following uracil-DNA glycosylase treatment, a first 18-cycle PCR with universal primers M1SS and BC2_uni_R was performed on all cDNA. Per the authors' processing: Normalization of each sample was performed by random selection of 1 million high-quality reads, each carrying a distinct molecular identifier. Reads with shared molecular identifiers were discarded instead of being binned into consensus sequences. CDR3 identification, clonotype clustering and error correction used MiTCR with a Q25 quality threshold and the strictest error-elimination algorithm. A nonparametric unseen species model using Euler transformation provided a lower-bound estimate of total TCR beta diversity. Starting from the raw public reads, TCRdb applied fastp trimming at Q25, assembled clones with MiXCR and retained in-frame beta chains. Rows with a matching CDR3 protein are joined into one entry that keeps the most common DNA and genes. These V and J calls rely on TCRdb rather than the paper's analysis. This sample is represented by 630,000 or so distinct CDR3 sequences; about 28% of them were singletons. 15% to 18% of the sample is taken by the ten largest.

The sample taken for sequencing was blood. This sequence originates from a woman at least 80 years old in good health.

This receptor has the CDR3 CASSFRGYEQFF. The nucleotide sequence is given as TGTGCCAGCAGCTTCCGGGGGTATGAGCAGTTCTTC. Here the chain combines TRBV11-2 and TRBJ2-1; 6 matching bases give a weak D call of TRBD2. Reading the germline V gene gives CDR1 SGHAT and CDR2 FQNNGV. The CDR3 measures 12 amino acids from cysteine to phenylalanine. Only the CDR3 DNA stays, 36 bases, in frame from base 1. Trimming removed 3 bases from V and 8 bases from J, leaving 8 bases between the germline ends.